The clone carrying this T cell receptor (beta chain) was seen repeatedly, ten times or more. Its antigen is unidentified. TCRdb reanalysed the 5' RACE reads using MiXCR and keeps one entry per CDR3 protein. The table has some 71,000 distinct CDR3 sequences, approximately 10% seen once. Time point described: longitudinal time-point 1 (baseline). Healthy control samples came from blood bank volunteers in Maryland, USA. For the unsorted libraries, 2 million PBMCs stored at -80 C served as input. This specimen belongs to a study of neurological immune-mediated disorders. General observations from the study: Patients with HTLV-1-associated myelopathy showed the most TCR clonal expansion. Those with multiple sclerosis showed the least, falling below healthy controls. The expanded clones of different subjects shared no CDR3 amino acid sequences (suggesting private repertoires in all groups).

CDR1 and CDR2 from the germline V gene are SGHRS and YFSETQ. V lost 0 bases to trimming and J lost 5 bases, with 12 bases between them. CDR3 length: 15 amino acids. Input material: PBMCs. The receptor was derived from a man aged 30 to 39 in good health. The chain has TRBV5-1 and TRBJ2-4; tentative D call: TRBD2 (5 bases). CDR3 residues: CASSLATGGENIQYF. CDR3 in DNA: TGCGCCAGCAGCTTGGCAACTGGAGGAGAAAACATTCAGTACTTC.